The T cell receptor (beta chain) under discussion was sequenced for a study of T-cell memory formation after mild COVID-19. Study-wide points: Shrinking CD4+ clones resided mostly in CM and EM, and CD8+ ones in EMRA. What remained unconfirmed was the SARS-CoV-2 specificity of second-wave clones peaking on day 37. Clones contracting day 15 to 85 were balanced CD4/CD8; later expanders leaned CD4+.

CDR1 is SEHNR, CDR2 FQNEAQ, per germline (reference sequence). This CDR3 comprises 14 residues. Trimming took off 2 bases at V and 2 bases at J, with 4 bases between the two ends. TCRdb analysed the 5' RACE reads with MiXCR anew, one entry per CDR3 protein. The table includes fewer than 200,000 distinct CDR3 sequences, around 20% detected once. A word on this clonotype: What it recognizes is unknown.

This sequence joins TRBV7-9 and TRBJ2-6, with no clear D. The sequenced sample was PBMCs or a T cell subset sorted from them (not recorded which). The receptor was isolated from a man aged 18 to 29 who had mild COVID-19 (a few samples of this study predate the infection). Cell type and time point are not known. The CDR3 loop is CASSLMPGANVLTF. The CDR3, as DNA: TGTGCCAGCAGCTTAATGCCTGGGGCCAACGTCCTGACTTTC. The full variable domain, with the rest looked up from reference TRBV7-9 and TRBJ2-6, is DTGVSQNPRHKITKRGQNVTFRCDPISEHNRLYWYRQTLGQGPEFLTYFQNEAQLEKSRLLSDRFSAERPKGSFSTLEIQRTEQGDSAMYLCASSLMPGANVLTFGAGSRLTVL.